Given below is one T cell receptor (beta chain) in context. Its specificity is unknown. These data come from a study of CD8+CD57+ T cells in acquired aplastic anemia. The wider study: Sorting CD4+ and CD8+ cells gave DNA averaging approximately 3 ug. General observations from the study: Researchers report that around 31 CD8+ CDR3 sequences appeared in both patients and controls. Between patients and controls, CD8+ Simpson's diversity did not vary significantly.

CDR3 and TCR beta VDJ profiling relied on genomic DNA as the template. TCRdb used MiXCR to reprocess the reads, holding one entry per CDR3 protein. The repertoire holds roughly 93,000 distinct CDR3 sequences, with about 63% as singletons. Sequencing was done on patients that had shown CD8+CD57+ cell expansion by flow cytometry. Among the patients, all had severe acquired aplastic anemia. Trimming cost V 5 bases and J 13 bases, with 12 bases left between them. The CDR3 is 12 amino acids. The genes are TRBV12-3 or TRBV12-4 and TRBJ1-6; D is ambiguous. The specimen was sorted CD4+, CD8+, or CD8+CD57+ T cells (not recorded which) from PBMCs. The receptor comes from a human donor with aplastic anemia. The CDR3 coding sequence is TGTGCCAGCAGTGCGGGTAGTTTTCCCCTCCACTTT. Translated, it gives CASSAGSFPLHF.